The 2 T cell receptor beta chains presented below share a single source sample, sequenced in a study of CD8 T cells in ankylosing spondylitis. TCRdb reprocessed the 5' RACE reads with MiXCR, giving one entry per CDR3 protein. The data contain some 240,000 distinct CDR3 sequences, approximately 9% of them singletons. The source material was blood, either unsorted or a sorted T cell fraction (not recorded which). The receptor source for this set is a male donor with ankylosing spondylitis or in good health (not recorded which).

This clonotype occurred many times. The V call is TRBV20-1, the J call TRBJ2-5; D remains ambiguous. Trimming shortened V by 2 bases and J by 0 bases, and 10 bases separated the two germline ends. CDR1 and CDR2 from the germline V gene are DFQATT and SNEGSKA (reference sequence). The CDR3 is made up of 14 amino acids. The CDR3 reads CSARLPPYQETQYF. CDR3 sequence (DNA): TGCAGTGCTAGACTTCCTCCGTACCAAGAGACCCAGTACTTC.

This clonotype was seen repeatedly, ten times or more. The chain links TRBV4-3 to TRBJ2-7; TRBD2 matches at 7 bases. The germline V gene has CDR1 LGHNA and CDR2 YSLEER. There are 16 residues in the CDR3. J lost 7 bases, V lost 0 bases, and 12 bases had no gene match. The chain's CDR3 is CASSQDMGQVAGEQYF. For the CDR3, the DNA is TGCGCCAGCAGCCAAGATATGGGCCAGGTAGCGGGTGAGCAGTACTTC.